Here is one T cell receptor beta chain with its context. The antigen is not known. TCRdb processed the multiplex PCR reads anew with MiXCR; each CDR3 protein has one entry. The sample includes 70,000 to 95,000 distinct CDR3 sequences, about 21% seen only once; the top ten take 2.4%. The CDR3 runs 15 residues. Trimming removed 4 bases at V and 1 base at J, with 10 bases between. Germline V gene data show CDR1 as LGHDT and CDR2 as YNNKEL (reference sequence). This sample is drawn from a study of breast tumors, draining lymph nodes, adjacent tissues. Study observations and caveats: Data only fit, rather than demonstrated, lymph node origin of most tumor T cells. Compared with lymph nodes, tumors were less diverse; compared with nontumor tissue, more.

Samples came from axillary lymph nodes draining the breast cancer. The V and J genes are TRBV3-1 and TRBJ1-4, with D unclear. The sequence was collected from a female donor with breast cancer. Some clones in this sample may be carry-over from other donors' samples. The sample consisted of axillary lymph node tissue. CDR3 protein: CASSPPVVTNEKLFF. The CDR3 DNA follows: TGTGCCAGCAGCCCCCCCGTGGTAACTAATGAAAAACTGTTTTTT.